The present TCR beta chain was sequenced within a study of response to subunit inactivated influenza vaccine. Germline-derived CDR1 and CDR2 are SNHLY and FYNNEI. Trimming cost V 3 bases and J 4 bases; bases outside gene matches: 8. The CDR3 covers 16 residues. About this clonotype itself: Its antigen is not identified.

Findings and limits, study-wide: It was suggested by the authors that few new T cells are recruited by each seasonal influenza vaccination.

TCRdb reprocessed the RT-PCR reads with MiXCR, giving one entry per CDR3 protein. The sample holds around 540,000 distinct CDR3 sequences, approximately 12% seen once. The chain couples TRBV2 to TRBJ2-4; 8 bases match TRBD1. This sequence was found in a man aged 45 to 65 who received an inactivated influenza vaccine. This specimen was PBMCs from blood, taken on the day of vaccination. The CDR3 region has the DNA TGTGCCAGCAGTGATCCAGGGGGCTTAGCGAAAAACATTCAGTACTTC. Translated: CASSDPGGLAKNIQYF.